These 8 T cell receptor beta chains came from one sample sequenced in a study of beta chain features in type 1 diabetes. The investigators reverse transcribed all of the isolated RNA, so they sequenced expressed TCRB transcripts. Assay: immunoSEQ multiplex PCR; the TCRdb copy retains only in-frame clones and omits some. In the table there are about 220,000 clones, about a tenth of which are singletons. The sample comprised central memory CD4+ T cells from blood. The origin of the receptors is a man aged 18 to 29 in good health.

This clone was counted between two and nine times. In nucleotides, the CDR3 is TGTGCCAGTAGTCCCACCCCGGGTAGCTACGAGCAGTACTTC. It encodes CASSPTPGSYEQYF. V usage is TRBV19 and J usage is TRBJ2-7; D is unclear. The CDR3 loop spans 14 amino acids. The germline V gene encodes CDR1 LNHDA and CDR2 SQIVND (reference sequence). The V end was cut by 5 bases, the J end by 3 bases, with 14 bases between. The full variable domain, in which reference TRBV19 and TRBJ2-7 provide the parts outside the CDR3, is DGGITQSPKYLFRKEGQNVTLSCEQNLNHDAMYWYRQDPGQGLRLIYYSQIVNDFQKGDIAEGYSVSREKKESFPLTVTSAQKNPTAFYLCASSPTPGSYEQYFGPGTRLTVT.

CDR3 residues: CASSVTGQKETQYF. As DNA, the CDR3 is TGTGCCAGCAGCGTAACCGGACAGAAAGAGACCCAGTACTTC. The chain employs TRBV9 and TRBJ2-5, with a tentative D call TRBD1 (6 bases). Germline V gene data show CDR1 as SGDLS and CDR2 as YYNGEE. The CDR3 sequence is 14 residues long. Trimming shortened V by 1 base and J by 3 bases, and 10 bases separated the two germline ends.

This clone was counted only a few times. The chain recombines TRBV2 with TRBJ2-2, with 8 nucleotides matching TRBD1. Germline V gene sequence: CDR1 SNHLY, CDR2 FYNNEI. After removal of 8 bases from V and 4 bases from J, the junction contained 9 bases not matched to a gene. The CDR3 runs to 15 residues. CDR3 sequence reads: CASGKDRETTGELFF. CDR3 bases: TGTGCCAGCGGGAAGGACAGGGAGACCACCGGGGAGCTGTTTTTT.

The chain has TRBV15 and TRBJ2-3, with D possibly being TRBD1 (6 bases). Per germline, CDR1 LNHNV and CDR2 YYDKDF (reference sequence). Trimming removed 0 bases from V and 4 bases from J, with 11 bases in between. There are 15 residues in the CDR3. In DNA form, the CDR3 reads TGTGCCACCAGCAGAGATCAGGCAGGGGCAGATACGCAGTATTTT. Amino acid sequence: CATSRDQAGADTQYF.

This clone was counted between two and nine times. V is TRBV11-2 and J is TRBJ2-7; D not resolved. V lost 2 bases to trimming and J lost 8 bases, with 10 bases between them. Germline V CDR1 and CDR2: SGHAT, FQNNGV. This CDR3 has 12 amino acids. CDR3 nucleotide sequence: TGTGCCAGCAGCTTATCCAGTCTCAAGCAGTACTTC. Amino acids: CASSLSSLKQYF.

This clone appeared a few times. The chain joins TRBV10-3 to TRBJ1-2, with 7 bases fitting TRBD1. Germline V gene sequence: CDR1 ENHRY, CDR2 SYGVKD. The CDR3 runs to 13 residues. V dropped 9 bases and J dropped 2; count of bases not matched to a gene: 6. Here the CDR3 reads CAIGQDANYGYTF. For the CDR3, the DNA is TGTGCCATTGGACAGGACGCAAACTATGGCTACACCTTC.

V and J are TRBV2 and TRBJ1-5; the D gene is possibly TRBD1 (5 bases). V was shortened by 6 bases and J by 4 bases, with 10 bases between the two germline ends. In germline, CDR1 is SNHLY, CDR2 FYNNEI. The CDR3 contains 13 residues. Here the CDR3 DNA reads TGTGCCAGCAGGGACGACAGAAATCAGCCCCAGCATTTT. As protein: CASRDDRNQPQHF.

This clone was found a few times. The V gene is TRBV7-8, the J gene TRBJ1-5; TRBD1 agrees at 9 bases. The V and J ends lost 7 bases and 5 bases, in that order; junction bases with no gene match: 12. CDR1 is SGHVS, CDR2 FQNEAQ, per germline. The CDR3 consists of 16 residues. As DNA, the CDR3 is TGTGCCAGCAACCCTAGGGGGACAGGGAATTATCAGCCCCAGCATTTT. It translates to CASNPRGTGNYQPQHF.